This T cell receptor beta chain derives from a study of beta chain features in type 1 diabetes. In this sample, this clone turned up a few times. TCRB transcripts that were expressed got sequenced, as all of the isolated RNA had been reverse transcribed. For naive, central memory and regulatory T cell samples, reads averaged roughly 3.7 million. TCRdb keeps only in-frame clones here, not all; method: immunoSEQ multiplex PCR. The data contain some 150,000 clones, about 10% of them seen just once; the ten biggest clones take up around 1.4%. Per germline, CDR1 LNHNV and CDR2 YYDKDF (reference sequence). The V end lost 3 bases, the J end lost 8 bases, and 17 bases lay between the germline ends. The CDR3 runs 15 residues.

This clonotype was obtained from a man younger than 35 in good health. Sequenced input: naive CD4+ T cells from blood. The rearrangement links TRBV15 to TRBJ1-5; D not resolved. CDR3 DNA: TGTGCCACCAGCAGGGGCCTATTTGGGTCAGAGCCCCAGCATTTT. Protein sequence: CATSRGLFGSEPQHF.